This TCR beta chain originates from a study of shared clonotypes between healthy human individuals. This clone appeared once. The antigen is undetermined. General observations from the study: Blood was the sole source, and tissue repertoires probably differ.

The input for sorted-subset replicate PCRs was 200 to 250 ng DNA, some 30,000 T cell genomes. The protocol was immunoSEQ multiplex PCR, while the TCRdb copy is restricted to in-frame clones and leaves out a portion. The sample gives approximately 740,000 clones, 74% of which show up once; 1.5% to 2% is in the top ten. A CD45RA-negative memory subset and a CD45RA+ naive subset were separated from the CD4+ cells. The germline V gene has CDR1 KGHSH and CDR2 LQKENI. V trimming: 1 base; J trimming: 3 bases; junction bases outside the gene matches: 8. The CDR3 is made up of 17 amino acids. The sequenced sample was memory CD4+ T cells sorted from blood. This sample's subset: CD45RA-negative fraction. The receptor was isolated from a woman in her 30s in good health. The J gene is TRBJ2-2, the V gene TRBV18, with 7 nucleotides matching TRBD1. The CDR3 sequence is CASSPQATGVYTGELFF. The CDR3 DNA sequence: TGTGCCAGCTCACCACAAGCCACAGGGGTGTACACCGGGGAGCTGTTTTTT. Full variable domain (remainder filled in from reference TRBV18 and TRBJ2-2): NAGVMQNPRHLVRRRGQEARLRCSPMKGHSHVYWYRQLPEEGLKFMVYLQKENIIDESGMPKERFSAEFPKEGPSILRIQQVVRGDSAAYFCASSPQATGVYTGELFFGEGSRLTVL.